This T cell receptor (beta chain) was found in a study of blood T cell repertoires in COVID-19. For the study at large: The study drew acute and convalescent COVID-19 samples from the United States, Italy and Spain. PBMCs, B-cell-depleted T cells, or T cells were the source of the cDNA or gDNA that made up the material.

V was clipped by 10 bases and J by 0 bases; unmatched bases: 11. CDR1 MDHEN and CDR2 SYDVKM come from the germline V gene. The CDR3 spans 16 residues. Produced via immunoSEQ multiplex PCR; TCRdb's table is partial and in-frame only. The table records 97,000 or so clones, around 87% of them present only once. The sample holds a few counts of this clone. The gene calls are TRBV28 and TRBJ1-3, with 8 bases lining up with TRBD1. The origin of this receptor is a man aged 45 to 65 with active or convalescent COVID-19. The source material was peripheral blood. The CDR3 DNA reads as TGTGCCATCTCCACGGGACAGGCGACCTCTGGAAACACCATATATTTT. Its translation: CAISTGQATSGNTIYF.